This T cell receptor (beta chain) was captured by sequencing in a study of a mutant IDH1 vaccine in newly diagnosed glioma (TCRdb year 2021). Background for the entire study: Vaccination was initiated 4-6 weeks after radiotherapy alone, or concurrently with temozolomide cycles in the chemotherapy-containing groups. Of the roughly 34 treated patients, 62.5% were male and about 38% were female, and the mean age was around 40 years. Six visits were used for peripheral blood collection: V03 (baseline), V05, V07, V10, V12 and V13. Prior to enrollment, patients had been given standard therapy consisting of radiotherapy alone, temozolomide alone, or radiochemotherapy with temozolomide, with the combination given to most patients. Longitudinal TCRB deep sequencing was performed for 20 to 30 treated patients wherever samples were available for exploratory analyses. The week-35 safety follow-up took place at visit V12, and the week-47 end of study took place at visit V13.

The CDR3 runs 16 residues from the cysteine to the phenylalanine. Only the CDR3 DNA is retained, 48 bases long and in frame from the first base. Sequences SGDLS (CDR1) and YYNGEE (CDR2) are obtained from the germline V gene. Relative to germline, V is 4 bases shorter and J is 2 bases shorter, with 17 bases between their ends. The paper as a whole reports these results and caveats: Vaccine-induced immune responses across multiple MHC alleles were detected in 85% to 95% of patients. The authors stated that sample limitations prevented analyses of patient blood samples from being reproduced. No apparent relationship was observed between pseudoprogression and alterations in the top peripheral T cell clonotypes detected by TCRB sequencing. Selection of PBMC samples for TCRB deep sequencing was based on availability.

Libraries came from the immunoSEQ multiplex PCR assay. Rearranged TCR beta chain sequences were amplified with the hsTCRB Kit following the manufacturer's protocol. TCRB libraries were sequenced on an Illumina MiSeq. In the original analysis: The kit vendor's proprietary platform handled demultiplexing, trimming and gene mapping. TCRdb carries this immuneACCESS record with in-frame sequences only. Its versions omit some clonotypes, under half of them owing to an unresolved V gene in the studies checked, with the rest unexplained. From that table come the V and J calls and clone size; the DNA was used to work out D and trimming. The sample contains tens of thousands of clones, less than 85% of them found a single time. The top ten hold around 19% of the sample. As to this clone: The target of this receptor is not known. No base-level quality is on record; no much larger clone is a single base apart.

The time point label corresponds to: week 47, end of study. Each vaccine dose, consisting of 300 ug of a 20-mer mutant IDH1 peptide in Montanide, was administered subcutaneously with topical imiquimod. Patients were given eight vaccinations, in weeks 1, 3, 5, 7, 11, 15, 19 and 23, which matched visits V03 through V10. Newly diagnosed WHO grade 3 or 4 IDH1-mutant astrocytomas showing loss of nuclear ATRX were present in the donors. The samples were drawn from NOA16, a multicentre, single-arm, open-label phase I trial in Germany that tested a mutant IDH1 peptide vaccine in humans for the first time. Genomic DNA for TCRB sequencing was extracted from EDTA blood using the DNeasy Blood and Tissue Kit.

The source of this sequence is a man aged 18-30 years with glioma. Some clones in this sample may be carry-over from other donors' samples. Sequences were derived from PBMCs, sampled from a glioma patient whose treatment included an IDH1 peptide vaccine. The chain joins TRBV9 to TRBJ2-3; a tentative D call is TRBD2 (6 bases match). The CDR3 region: CASSPAGTLPTDTQYF. The nucleotide sequence is TGTGCCAGCAGCCCGGCCGGGACTCTTCCCACAGATACGCAGTATTTT.